The 16 T cell receptor beta chains below all came from one sample that was sequenced in a study of control samples from healthy donors and cancer patients. Profiled with immunoSEQ multiplex PCR; TCRdb holds only in-frame clones, not every one. The sample includes about 170,000 clones, 93% seen only once; the top ten take about 4%. The specimen was blood. Every receptor here comes from a woman aged 55 to 70 in good health.

The DNA of the CDR3 is TGTGCCAGCAGCTTAGTTGGAAAACTGTTTTTT. Protein sequence: CASSLVGKLFF. The V call is TRBV7-8, the J call TRBJ1-4; D uncertain. CDR3 length: 11 amino acids. V lost 1 base and J lost 10, with 4 bases in between. The V gene's germline CDR1 is SGHVS and CDR2 FQNEAQ.

The J gene is TRBJ2-3, the V gene TRBV5-4; 10 bases fit TRBD1. Trimming took 4 bases from V and 6 from J; bases not matched to a gene: 5. The CDR3 sequence is 14 residues long. Germline values: CDR1 SGHNT, CDR2 YYREEE (reference sequence). The CDR3: CASSTGQGDDTQYF. The CDR3 DNA sequence: TGTGCCAGCAGCACCGGACAGGGGGACGATACGCAGTATTTT.

J is TRBJ1-1 and V is TRBV5-3, with a possible D match to TRBD1 (5 bases). TRBV5-3 is an ORF; its function is uncertain. The CDR3 has 15 amino acids. Trimming shortened V by 0 bases and J by 1 base, and 10 bases separated the two germline ends. Here the CDR3 DNA reads TGTGCCAGAAGCTTGGACGGGGGAGGGAACACTGAAGCTTTCTTT. Protein sequence: CARSLDGGGNTEAFF.

This clone has a single count. This chain links TRBV2 with TRBJ1-1, with D unclear. The CDR3 runs 12 residues. Germline values: CDR1 SNHLY, CDR2 FYNNEI. The ends were cut back, 10 bases at V and 6 bases at J, with 15 bases in the middle. The CDR3 DNA follows: TGTGCCACCGAGACGATGGGCTCTGAAGCTTTCTTT. It is translated as CATETMGSEAFF.

The rearrangement joins TRBV6-2 or TRBV6-3 to TRBJ1-1; D gene ambiguous. There are 13 residues in the CDR3. V shed 5 bases and J shed 6 bases, with 13 bases lying between them. CDR1 is MNHEY and CDR2 is SVGEGT in the germline V gene. CDR3 DNA: TGTGCCAGCAGTACCACCACGTGGGCTGAAGCTTTCTTT. The encoded protein is CASSTTTWAEAFF.

The chain has TRBV6-1 and TRBJ2-7; 8 nucleotides agree with TRBD1. In germline, CDR1 is MNHNS, CDR2 SASEGT. The CDR3 has 13 residues. J gave up 3 bases and V 3 bases, and 1 base lay outside the gene matches. The CDR3 loop is CASSEDRVYEQYF. CDR3 nucleotides: TGTGCCAGCAGTGAGGACAGGGTCTACGAGCAGTACTTC.

The gene calls are TRBV7-9 and TRBJ1-1; 7 nucleotides match TRBD1. Trimming took 4 bases from V and 4 from J; bases not matched to a gene: 9. The CDR3 runs to 15 residues. The V gene's germline CDR1 is SEHNR and CDR2 FQNEAQ (reference sequence). In nucleotides, the CDR3 is TGTGCCAGCAGCTCCAGGGACAGCGAGGGCACTGAAGCTTTCTTT. Encoded protein: CASSSRDSEGTEAFF.

V gene TRBV7-2 combines with J gene TRBJ2-3; TRBD2 matches at 13 bases. CDR3 size: 16 residues. The germline V gene encodes CDR1 SGHTA and CDR2 FQGNSA. Trimming removed 5 bases from V and 5 bases from J; junction bases left unmatched: 7. CDR3 DNA sequence: TGTGCCAGCAGCGAGAGACTAGCGGGGGGCGGAGATACGCAGTATTTT. Protein: CASSERLAGGGDTQYF.

This clone was counted a single time. A junction boundary mismatches the germline segment, possibly from a read error. The chain links TRBV7-7 to TRBJ2-5; D unclear. CDR1 and CDR2 from the germline V gene are SSHAT and FNYEAQ (reference sequence). The CDR3 runs 16 residues. For the CDR3, the DNA is TGTGCTAGCAGCTTAGAAGCACGACTCCCTGGCGAGACCCAGTACTTC. Translated: CASSLEARLPGETQYF.

The V call is TRBV19, the J call TRBJ1-3; D is uncertain. The CDR3 has 14 amino acids. V lost 10 bases and J lost 0, with 13 bases in between. The V gene's germline CDR1 is LNHDA and CDR2 SQIVND (reference sequence). CDR3 region: CATRKDNSGNTIYF. The CDR3 DNA reads TGTGCCACCCGAAAAGACAACTCTGGAAACACCATATATTTT. Together with reference TRBV19 and TRBJ1-3, the CDR3 gives the full variable domain: DGGITQSPKYLFRKEGQNVTLSCEQNLNHDAMYWYRQDPGQGLRLIYYSQIVNDFQKGDIAEGYSVSREKKESFPLTVTSAQKNPTAFYLCATRKDNSGNTIYFGEGSWLTVV.

V usage is TRBV27 and J usage is TRBJ1-3; D ambiguous. The germline gives CDR1 MNHEY, CDR2 SMNVEV (reference sequence). V was cut by 3 bases and J by 9 bases, with 12 bases left in between. The CDR3 is 13 residues long. Here the CDR3 DNA reads TGTGCCAGCAGTTTTTCCCCACTGAGCACCATATATTTT. Translation gives CASSFSPLSTIYF.

This chain uses TRBV5-1 with TRBJ1-2, with a tentative D call TRBD1 (5 bases). This CDR3 has 13 residues. The ends were cut back, 4 bases at V and 5 bases at J, with 12 bases in the middle. Germline V gene sequence: CDR1 SGHRS, CDR2 YFSETQ. The CDR3 nucleotides are TGCGCCAGCAGCCCCGACAGCGAGTATGGCTACACCTTC. It codes for CASSPDSEYGYTF.

The chain couples TRBV6-4 to TRBJ1-6; the match to TRBD1 covers 8 bases. The ends lost 4 bases at V and 7 bases at J; junction bases unmatched: 3. The CDR3 runs 14 residues. Germline assignment: CDR1 MRHNA and CDR2 SNTAGT. The CDR3 nucleotides are TGTGCCAGCAGTGCCACAGGGGGGAATTCACCCCTCCACTTT. It encodes CASSATGGNSPLHF.

The chain combines TRBV6-1 with TRBJ2-2; D is unclear. The V and J ends lost 1 base and 0 bases respectively, with 21 bases between them. The CDR3 extends over 20 amino acids. Germline V gene lookup returns CDR1 MNHNS and CDR2 SASEGT. CDR3 in DNA: TGTGCCAGCAGTGAAGAATTGTGGGGTGTCCCAGCCCCGAACACCGGGGAGCTGTTTTTT. Encoded protein: CASSEELWGVPAPNTGELFF.

The V gene is TRBV19, the J gene TRBJ2-7; TRBD2 matches 11 bases. V lost 1 base to trimming and J lost 2 bases; unmatched junction nucleotides: 1. From germline, CDR1 is LNHDA and CDR2 SQIVND (reference sequence). The CDR3 sequence is 15 residues long. The CDR3: CASSIVAGGPYEQYF. The DNA of the CDR3 is TGTGCCAGTAGTATAGTAGCGGGGGGGCCCTACGAGCAGTACTTC.

This rearrangement joins TRBV19 to TRBJ2-7; TRBD1 matches 8 bases. Per germline, CDR1 LNHDA and CDR2 SQIVND (reference sequence). Trimming removed 4 bases from V and 4 bases from J; junction bases left unmatched: 6. This CDR3 spans 14 amino acids. The CDR3 region has the DNA TGTGCCAGTAGTAGGATAGGACAGGGATACGAGCAGTACTTC. Its translation is CASSRIGQGYEQYF.